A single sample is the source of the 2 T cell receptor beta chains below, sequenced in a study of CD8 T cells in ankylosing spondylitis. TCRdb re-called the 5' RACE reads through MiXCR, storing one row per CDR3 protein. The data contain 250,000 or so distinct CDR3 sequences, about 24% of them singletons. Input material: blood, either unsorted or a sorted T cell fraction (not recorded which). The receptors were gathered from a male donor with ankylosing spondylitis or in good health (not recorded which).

In DNA form, the CDR3 reads TGCAGTGCCCGCTTTGGACAGGGGGTTGGGAATGAGCAGTTCTTC. It is translated as CSARFGQGVGNEQFF. The chain couples TRBV20-1 to TRBJ2-1; 10 nucleotides align to TRBD1. This CDR3 comprises 15 residues. Unmatched junction bases numbered 12, after V lost 6 bases and J lost 7 bases. The germline gives CDR1 DFQATT, CDR2 SNEGSKA (reference sequence).

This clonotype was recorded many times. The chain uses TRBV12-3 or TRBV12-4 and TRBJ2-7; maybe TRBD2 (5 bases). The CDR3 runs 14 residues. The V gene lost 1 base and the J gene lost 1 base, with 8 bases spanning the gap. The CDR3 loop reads CASSLGRDSYEQYF. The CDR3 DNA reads TGTGCCAGCAGTTTAGGTCGGGATTCCTACGAGCAGTACTTC.